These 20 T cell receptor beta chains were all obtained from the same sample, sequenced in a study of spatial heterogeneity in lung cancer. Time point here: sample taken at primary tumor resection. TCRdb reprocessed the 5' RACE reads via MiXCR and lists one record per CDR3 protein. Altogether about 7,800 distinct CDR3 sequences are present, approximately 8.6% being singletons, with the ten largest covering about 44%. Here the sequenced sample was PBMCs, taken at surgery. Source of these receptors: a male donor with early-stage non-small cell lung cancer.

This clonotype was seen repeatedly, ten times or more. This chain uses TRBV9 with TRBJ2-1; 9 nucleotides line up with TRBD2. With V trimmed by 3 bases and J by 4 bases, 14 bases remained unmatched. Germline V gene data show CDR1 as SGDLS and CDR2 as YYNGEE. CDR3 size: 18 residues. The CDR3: CASSDPIAGEGPYNEQFF. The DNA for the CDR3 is TGTGCCAGCAGCGACCCGATAGCGGGAGAAGGACCTTACAATGAGCAGTTCTTC.

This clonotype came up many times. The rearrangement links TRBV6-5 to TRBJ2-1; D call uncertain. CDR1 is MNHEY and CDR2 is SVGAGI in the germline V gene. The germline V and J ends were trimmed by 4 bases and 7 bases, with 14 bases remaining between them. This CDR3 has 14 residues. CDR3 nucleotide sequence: TGTGCCAGCAGTTGGGGAAGAACTTCGAATGAGCAGTTCTTC. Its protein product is CASSWGRTSNEQFF.

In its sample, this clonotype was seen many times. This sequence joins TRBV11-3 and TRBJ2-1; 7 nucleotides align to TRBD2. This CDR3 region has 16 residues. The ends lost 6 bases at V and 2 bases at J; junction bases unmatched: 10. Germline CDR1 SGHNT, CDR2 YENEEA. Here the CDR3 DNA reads TGTGCCAGCAGTCGACGTCTAGCGGCCGCCTACAATGAGCAGTTCTTC. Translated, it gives CASSRRLAAAYNEQFF.

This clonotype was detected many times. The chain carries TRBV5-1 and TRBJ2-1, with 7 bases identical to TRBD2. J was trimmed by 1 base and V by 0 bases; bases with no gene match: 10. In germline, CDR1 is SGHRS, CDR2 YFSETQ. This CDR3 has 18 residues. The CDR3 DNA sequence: TGCGCCAGCAGCTTGGGAGCGGGAATGATTAGTTCCTACAATGAGCAGTTCTTC. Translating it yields CASSLGAGMISSYNEQFF.

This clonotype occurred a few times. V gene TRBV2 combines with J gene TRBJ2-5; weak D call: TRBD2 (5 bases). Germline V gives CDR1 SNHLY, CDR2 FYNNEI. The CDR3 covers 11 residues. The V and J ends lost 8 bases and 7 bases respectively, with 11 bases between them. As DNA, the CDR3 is TGTGCCAGCCGTAGCGAGGGGACCCAGTACTTC. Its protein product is CASRSEGTQYF.

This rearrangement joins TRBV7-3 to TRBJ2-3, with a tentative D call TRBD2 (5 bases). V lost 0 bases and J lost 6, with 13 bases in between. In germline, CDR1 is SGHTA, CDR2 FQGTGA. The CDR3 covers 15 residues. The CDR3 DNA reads TGTGCCAGCAGCTTAACCTCGATGGGAGACGATACGCAGTATTTT. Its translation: CASSLTSMGDDTQYF.

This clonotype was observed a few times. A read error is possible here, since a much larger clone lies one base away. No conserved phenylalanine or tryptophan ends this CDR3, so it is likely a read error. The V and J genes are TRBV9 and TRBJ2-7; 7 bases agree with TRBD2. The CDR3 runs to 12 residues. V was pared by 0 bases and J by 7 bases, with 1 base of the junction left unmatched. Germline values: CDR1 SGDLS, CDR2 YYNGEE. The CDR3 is CASSVGAGEQYS. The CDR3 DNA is TGTGCCAGCAGCGTAGGAGCGGGGGAGCAGTACTCC.

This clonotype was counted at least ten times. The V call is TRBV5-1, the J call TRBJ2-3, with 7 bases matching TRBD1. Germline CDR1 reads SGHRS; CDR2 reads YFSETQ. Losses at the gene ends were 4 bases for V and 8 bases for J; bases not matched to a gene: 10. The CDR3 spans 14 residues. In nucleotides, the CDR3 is TGCGCCAGCAGCCCGGGGACAGATCGGGCTACGCAGTATTTT. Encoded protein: CASSPGTDRATQYF.

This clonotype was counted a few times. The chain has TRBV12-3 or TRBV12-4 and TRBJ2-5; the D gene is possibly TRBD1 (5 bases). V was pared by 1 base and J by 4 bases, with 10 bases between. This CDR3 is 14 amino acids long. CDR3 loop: CASSLVQGGETQYF. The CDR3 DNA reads TGTGCCAGCAGTTTAGTTCAGGGCGGAGAGACCCAGTACTTC.

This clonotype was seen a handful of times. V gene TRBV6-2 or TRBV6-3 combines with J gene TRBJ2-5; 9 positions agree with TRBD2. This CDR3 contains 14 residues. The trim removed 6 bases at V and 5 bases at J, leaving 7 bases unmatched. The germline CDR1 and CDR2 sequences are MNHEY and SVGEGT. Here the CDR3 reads CASSVAGERETQYF. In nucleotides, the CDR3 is TGTGCCAGCAGCGTAGCGGGGGAGAGGGAGACCCAGTACTTC.

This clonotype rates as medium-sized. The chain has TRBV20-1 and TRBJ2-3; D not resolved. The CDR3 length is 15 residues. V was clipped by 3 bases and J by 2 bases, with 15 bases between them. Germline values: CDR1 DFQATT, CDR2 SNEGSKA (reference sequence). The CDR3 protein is CSASGPGGFTDTQYF. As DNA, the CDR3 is TGCAGTGCTAGTGGCCCCGGTGGCTTCACAGATACGCAGTATTTT.

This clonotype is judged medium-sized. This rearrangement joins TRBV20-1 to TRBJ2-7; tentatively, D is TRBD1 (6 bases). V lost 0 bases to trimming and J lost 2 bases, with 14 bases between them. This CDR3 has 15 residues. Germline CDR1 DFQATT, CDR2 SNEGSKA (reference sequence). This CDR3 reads CSARDPAGATYEQYF. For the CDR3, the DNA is TGCAGTGCTAGAGATCCGGCAGGGGCGACCTACGAGCAGTACTTC.

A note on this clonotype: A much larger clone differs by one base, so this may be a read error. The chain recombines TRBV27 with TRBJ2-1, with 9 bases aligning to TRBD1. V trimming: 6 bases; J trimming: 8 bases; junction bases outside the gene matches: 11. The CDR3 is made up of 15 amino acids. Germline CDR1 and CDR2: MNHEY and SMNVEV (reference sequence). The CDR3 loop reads CASSRKGTGHDEQFF. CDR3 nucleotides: TGTGCCAGCAGCAGAAAGGGGACAGGGCACGATGAGCAGTTCTTC.

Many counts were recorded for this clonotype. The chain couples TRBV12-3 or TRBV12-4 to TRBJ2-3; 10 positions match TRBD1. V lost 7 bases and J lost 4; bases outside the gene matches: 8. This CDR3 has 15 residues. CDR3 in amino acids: CASITDRGRADTQYF. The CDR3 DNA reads TGTGCCAGCATTACTGACAGGGGGCGTGCAGATACGCAGTATTTT.

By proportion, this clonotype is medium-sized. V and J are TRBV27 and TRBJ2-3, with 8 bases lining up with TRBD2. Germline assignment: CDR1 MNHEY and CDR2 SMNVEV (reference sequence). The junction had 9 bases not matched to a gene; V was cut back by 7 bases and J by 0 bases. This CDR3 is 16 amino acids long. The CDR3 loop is CASNPSGLTSTDTQYF. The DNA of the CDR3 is TGTGCCAGCAACCCTAGCGGGCTGACTAGCACAGATACGCAGTATTTT.

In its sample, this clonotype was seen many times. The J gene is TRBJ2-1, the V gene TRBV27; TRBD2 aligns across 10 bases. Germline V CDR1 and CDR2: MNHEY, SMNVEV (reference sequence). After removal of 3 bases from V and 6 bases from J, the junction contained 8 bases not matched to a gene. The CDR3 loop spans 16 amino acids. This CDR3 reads CASSFPSGRKFNEQFF. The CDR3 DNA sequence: TGTGCCAGCAGTTTCCCTAGCGGGAGAAAGTTCAATGAGCAGTTCTTC.

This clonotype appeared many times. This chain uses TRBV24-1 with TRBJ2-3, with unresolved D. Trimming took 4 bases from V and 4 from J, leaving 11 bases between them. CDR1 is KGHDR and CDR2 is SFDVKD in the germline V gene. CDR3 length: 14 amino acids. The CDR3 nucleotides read TGTGCCACCAGTGAAAGCCTAGAGGCAGATACGCAGTATTTT. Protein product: CATSESLEADTQYF.

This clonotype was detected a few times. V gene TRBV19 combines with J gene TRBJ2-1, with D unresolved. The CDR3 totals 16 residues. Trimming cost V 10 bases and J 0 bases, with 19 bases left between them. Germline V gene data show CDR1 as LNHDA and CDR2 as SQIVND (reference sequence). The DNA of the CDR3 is TGTGCCACCTTCGCGGCAGGCCCTTCCTCCTACAATGAGCAGTTCTTC. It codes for CATFAAGPSSYNEQFF.

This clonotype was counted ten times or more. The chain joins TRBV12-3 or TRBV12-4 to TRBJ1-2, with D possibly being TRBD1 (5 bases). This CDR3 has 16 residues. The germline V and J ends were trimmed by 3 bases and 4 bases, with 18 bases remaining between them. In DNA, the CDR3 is TGTGCCAGCAGTTTGGGCGATTACAGGAAGCTCTATGGCTACACCTTC. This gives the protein CASSLGDYRKLYGYTF.

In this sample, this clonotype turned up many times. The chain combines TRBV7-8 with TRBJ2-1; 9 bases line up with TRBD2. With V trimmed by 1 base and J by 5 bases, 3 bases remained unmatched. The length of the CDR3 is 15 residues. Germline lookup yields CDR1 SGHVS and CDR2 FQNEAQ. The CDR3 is CASSLDSSGNNEQFF. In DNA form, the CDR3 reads TGTGCCAGCAGCTTAGATTCTAGCGGGAACAATGAGCAGTTCTTC. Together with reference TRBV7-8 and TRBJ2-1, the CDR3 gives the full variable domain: GAGVSQSPRYKVAKRGQDVALRCDPISGHVSLFWYQQALGQGPEFLTYFQNEAQLDKSGLPSDRFFAERPEGSVSTLKIQRTQQEDSAVYLCASSLDSSGNNEQFFGPGTRLTVL.